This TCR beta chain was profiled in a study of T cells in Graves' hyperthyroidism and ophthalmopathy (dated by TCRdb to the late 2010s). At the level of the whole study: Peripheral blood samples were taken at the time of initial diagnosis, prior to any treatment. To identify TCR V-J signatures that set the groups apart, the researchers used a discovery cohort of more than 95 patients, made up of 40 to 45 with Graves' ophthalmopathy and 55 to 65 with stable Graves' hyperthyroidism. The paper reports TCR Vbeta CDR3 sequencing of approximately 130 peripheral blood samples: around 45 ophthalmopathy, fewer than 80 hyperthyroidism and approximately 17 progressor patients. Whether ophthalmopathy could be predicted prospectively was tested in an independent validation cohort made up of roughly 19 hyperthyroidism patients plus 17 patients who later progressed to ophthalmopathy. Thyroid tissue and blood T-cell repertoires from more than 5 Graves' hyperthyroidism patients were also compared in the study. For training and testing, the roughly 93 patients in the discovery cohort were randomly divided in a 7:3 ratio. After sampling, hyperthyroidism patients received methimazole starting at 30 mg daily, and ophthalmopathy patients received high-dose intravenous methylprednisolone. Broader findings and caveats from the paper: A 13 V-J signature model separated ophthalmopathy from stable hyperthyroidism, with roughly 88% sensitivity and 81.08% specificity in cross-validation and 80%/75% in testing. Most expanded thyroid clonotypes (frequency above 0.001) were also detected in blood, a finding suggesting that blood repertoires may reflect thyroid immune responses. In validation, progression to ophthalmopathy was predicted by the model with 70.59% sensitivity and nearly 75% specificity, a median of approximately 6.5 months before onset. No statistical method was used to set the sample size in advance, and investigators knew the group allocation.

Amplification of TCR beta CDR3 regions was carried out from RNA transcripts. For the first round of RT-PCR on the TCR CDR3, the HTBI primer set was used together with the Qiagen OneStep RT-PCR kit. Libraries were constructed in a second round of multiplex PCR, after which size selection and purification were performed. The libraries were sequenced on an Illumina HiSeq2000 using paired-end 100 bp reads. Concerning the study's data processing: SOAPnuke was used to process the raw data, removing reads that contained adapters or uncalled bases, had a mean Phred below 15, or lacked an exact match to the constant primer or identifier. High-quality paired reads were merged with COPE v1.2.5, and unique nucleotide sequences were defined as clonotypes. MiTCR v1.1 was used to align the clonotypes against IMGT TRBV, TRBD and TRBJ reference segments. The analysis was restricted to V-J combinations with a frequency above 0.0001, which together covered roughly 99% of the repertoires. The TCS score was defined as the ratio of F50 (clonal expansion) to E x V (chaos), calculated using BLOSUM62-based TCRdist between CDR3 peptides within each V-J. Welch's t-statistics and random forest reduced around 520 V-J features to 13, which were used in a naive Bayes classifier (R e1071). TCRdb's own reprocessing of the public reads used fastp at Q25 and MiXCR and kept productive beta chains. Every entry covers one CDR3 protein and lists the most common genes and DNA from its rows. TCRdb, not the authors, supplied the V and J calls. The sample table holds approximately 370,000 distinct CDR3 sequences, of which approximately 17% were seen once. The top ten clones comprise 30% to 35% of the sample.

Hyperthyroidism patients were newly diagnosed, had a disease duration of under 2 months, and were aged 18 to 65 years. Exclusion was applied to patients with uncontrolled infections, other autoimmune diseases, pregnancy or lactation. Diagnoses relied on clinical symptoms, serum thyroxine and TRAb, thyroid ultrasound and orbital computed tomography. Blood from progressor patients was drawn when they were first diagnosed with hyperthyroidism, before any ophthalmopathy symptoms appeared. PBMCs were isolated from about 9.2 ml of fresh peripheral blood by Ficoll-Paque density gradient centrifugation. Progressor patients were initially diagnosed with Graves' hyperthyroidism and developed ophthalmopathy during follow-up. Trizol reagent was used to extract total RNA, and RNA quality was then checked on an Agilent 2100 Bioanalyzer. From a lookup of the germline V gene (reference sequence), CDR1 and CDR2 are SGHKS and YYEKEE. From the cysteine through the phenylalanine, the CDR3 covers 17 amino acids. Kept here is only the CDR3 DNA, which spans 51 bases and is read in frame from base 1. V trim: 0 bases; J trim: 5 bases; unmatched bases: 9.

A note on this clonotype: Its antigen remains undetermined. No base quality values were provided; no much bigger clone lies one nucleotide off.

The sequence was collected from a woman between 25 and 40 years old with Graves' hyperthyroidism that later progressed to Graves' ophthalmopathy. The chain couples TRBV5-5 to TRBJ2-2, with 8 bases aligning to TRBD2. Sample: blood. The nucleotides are TGTGCCAGCAGCTTGGCCCCAGCGGGAGTGGGGACCGGGGAGCTGTTTTTT. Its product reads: CASSLAPAGVGTGELFF.